Given below is one TCR beta chain in context. This clone was detected a few times. What this receptor recognizes is not known. Base qualities are not provided; no much larger clone lies one nucleotide away. From the germline V gene, CDR1 is MGHDK and CDR2 is SYGVNS. V sheds 5 bases and J sheds 2 bases, leaving 15 bases between their ends. The CDR3 starts with the cysteine, ends with the phenylalanine, and has 15 residues. Only the CDR3 DNA stays, 45 bases, in frame from base 1. The entry originates in a study of beta chain features in type 1 diabetes (dated by TCRdb to between 2018 and 2020). Broadly, across the study: No differences in mean age, gender distribution, total cell number or subset yield were found between patients and healthy donors. A total of under 140,000,000 sorted cells were examined across all samples, and the number of cells per subset was strongly correlated with RNA yield. The study compared the TCRB repertoires of sorted circulating CD4+ T cell subsets in recently diagnosed type 1 diabetes patients with those in matched healthy donors. Whereas all 30 or so donors provided naive and central memory subsets, regulatory and stem cell-like memory subsets were isolated from just 8 patients and about 8 healthy donors.

The entire isolated RNA was reverse transcribed using the High Capacity cDNA Reverse Transcription Kit, and thus expressed TCRB transcripts were sequenced. Deep immunoSEQ sequencing was applied to naive, central memory and regulatory T cell samples, giving an average of roughly 3.5 million total reads per sample. After sorted cells were lysed in RLT buffer, RNA was extracted with DNase-treated RNeasy Micro or Mini kits, with the choice depending on cell number. Each cell subset was processed on its own to prevent cross-contamination, while patient and healthy donor samples were processed together. Using the immunoSEQ multiplex PCR, TCRB sequences were amplified from cDNA into 87-bp fragments spanning the CDR3 region. Sequencing of the amplicons was done on the Illumina HiSeq platform. As for how the authors treated the data: PCR bias was computationally corrected using synthetic template baselines, reads within Hamming distance 2 were collapsed, and singletons that could not be merged were discarded. Reads were aligned to IMGT to assign V, D and J genes, CDR3 length, and insertions or deletions at six rearrangement sites. Within each subset, clonotype counts were normalized to sorted cell number, after which true diversity and Gini coefficients were computed with the tcR R package. The overlap coefficient, calculated on TCRB nucleotide sequences, was used to measure repertoire sharing. Out-of-frame TCRB sequences from naive cells were analyzed as a proxy for the pre-selection repertoire. In its TCRdb copy, this immuneACCESS table keeps in-frame sequences only and misses some clones. Where compared with another copy, unresolved V genes explain less than half of these, and the others have no known cause. V and J calls and clone size are as listed in that table; D and trimming were resolved from the DNA. The sample includes some 700,000 clones, with 13% observed a single time. The ten largest clonotypes hold approximately 0.021% of the sample.

Each donor gave one peripheral blood draw, averaging about 120 mL, which was collected into heparinised tubes. A BD FACSAria II was used to sort naive, central memory, regulatory and stem cell-like memory CD4+ T cells with a panel that included CD45RO, CCR7, CD25, CD127, CD95 and CD27. Purity was above 95% for every sorted population. PBMCs were isolated immediately by Lymphoprep density gradient centrifugation and stained directly without culture. So that batch effects would be minimized, each experiment stained and sorted samples in pairs, pairing one healthy donor with one patient. Overall study outcomes, separate from this receptor: Shorter templates might have been favored by PCR, but patient and control samples were amplified and corrected together, so both groups would have been affected equally by any skew. Naive, central memory and regulatory TCRB repertoires appeared more similar among patients than among healthy donors. Because small numbers of individuals were included in the HLA sub-analyses, any influence of HLA type on TCRB rearrangement was left unresolved. A moderate but significant shortening of TCRB CDR3 length was observed in type 1 diabetes patients in all four CD4+ subsets. Sequencing cDNA rather than genomic DNA could over-represent highly expressing activated cells, although activation and CD3 levels did not differ between groups. At VDJ recombination sites, type 1 diabetes patients had fewer insertions and more deleted nucleotides, which implies abnormalities in thymic rearrangement.

Material: naive CD4+ T cells from blood. The cell subset or site tag for this specimen amounts to: true naive CD4+ T cells. This TCR was recovered from a man aged 18-30 years with type 1 diabetes. The chain couples TRBV25-1 to TRBJ1-1; too little of a D gene remains to name it. The DNA is TGTGCCAGCAGTTCAAGTGCAGAACCCAACACTGAAGCTTTCTTT. It is translated as CASSSSAEPNTEAFF. Extended through the reference TRBV25-1 and TRBJ1-1 proteins, this CDR3 yields the full variable domain: EADIYQTPRYLVIGTGKKITLECSQTMGHDKMYWYQQDPGMELHLIHYSYGVNSTEKGDLSSESTVSRIRTEHFPLTLESARPSHTSQYLCASSSSAEPNTEAFFGQGTRLTVV.